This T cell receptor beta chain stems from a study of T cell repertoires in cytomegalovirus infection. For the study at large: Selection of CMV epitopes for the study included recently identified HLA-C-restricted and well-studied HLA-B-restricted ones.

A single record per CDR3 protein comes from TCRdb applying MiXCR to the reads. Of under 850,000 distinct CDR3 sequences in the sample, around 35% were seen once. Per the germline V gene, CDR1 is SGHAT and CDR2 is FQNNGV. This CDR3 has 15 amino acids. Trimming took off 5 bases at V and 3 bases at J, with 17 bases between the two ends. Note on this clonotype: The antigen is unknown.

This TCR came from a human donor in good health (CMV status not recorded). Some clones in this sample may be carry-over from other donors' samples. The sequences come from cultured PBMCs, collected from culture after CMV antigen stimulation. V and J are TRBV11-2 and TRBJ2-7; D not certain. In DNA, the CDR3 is TGTGCCAGCAGCCCCCCGGGCCCCCTAAACTACGAGCAGTACTTC. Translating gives CASSPPGPLNYEQYF.